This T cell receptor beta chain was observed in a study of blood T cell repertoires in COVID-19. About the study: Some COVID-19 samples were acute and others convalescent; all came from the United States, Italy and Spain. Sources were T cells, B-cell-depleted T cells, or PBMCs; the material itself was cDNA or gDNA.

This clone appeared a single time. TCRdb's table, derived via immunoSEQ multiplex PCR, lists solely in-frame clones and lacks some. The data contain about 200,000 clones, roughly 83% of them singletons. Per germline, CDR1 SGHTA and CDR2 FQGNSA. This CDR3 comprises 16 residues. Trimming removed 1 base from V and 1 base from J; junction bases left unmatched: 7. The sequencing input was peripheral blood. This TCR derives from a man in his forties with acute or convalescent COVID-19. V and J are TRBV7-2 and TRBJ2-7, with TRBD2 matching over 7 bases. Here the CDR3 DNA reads TGTGCCAGCAGCTTAGTTGGCGGGAGACAGTCCTACGAGCAGTACTTC. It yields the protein CASSLVGGRQSYEQYF.